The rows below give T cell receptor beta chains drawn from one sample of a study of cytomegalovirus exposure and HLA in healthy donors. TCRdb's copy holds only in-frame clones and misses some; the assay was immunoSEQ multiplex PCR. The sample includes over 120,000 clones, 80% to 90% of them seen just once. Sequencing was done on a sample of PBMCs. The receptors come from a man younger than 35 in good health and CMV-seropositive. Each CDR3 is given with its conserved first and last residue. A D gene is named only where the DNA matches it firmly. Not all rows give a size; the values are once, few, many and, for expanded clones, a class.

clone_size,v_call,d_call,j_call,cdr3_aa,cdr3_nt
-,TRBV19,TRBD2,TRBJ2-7,CASSTGGASGTYEQYF,TGTGCCAGTAGTACCGGTGGGGCTAGCGGGACATACGAGCAGTACTTC
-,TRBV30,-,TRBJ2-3,CAWRGTGIADTQYF,TGTGCCTGGAGGGGTACAGGGATCGCAGATACGCAGTATTTT
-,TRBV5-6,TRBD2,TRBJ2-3,CASSLPSGRADTQYF,TGTGCCAGCAGCTTACCTAGCGGGAGGGCAGATACGCAGTATTTT
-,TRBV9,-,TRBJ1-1,CASSVYQGSEAFF,TGTGCCAGCAGCGTATATCAGGGAAGTGAAGCTTTCTTT
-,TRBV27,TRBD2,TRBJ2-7,CASSSGTSRIEQYF,TGTGCCAGCAGCTCCGGGACTAGTCGGATCGAGCAGTACTTC
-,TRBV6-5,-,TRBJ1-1,CASSLTGMNTEAFF,TGTGCCAGCAGTTTAACAGGAATGAACACTGAAGCTTTCTTT
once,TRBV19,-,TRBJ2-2,CASSWQNTGELFF,TGTGCCAGTAGTTGGCAGAACACCGGGGAGCTGTTTTTT
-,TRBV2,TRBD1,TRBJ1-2,CASIRKAGGTF,TGTGCCAGCATTCGGAAGGCAGGGGGAACCTTC
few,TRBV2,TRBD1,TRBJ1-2,CASHDRGRLVGGYTF,TGTGCCAGCCATGACAGGGGGCGTTTAGTAGGGGGCTACACCTTC
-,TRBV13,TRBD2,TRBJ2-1,CASSPIRIAGGNEQFF,TGTGCCAGCAGCCCGATTCGGATAGCGGGAGGAAATGAGCAGTTCTTC
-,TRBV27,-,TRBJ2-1,CASSLGTGFINEQFF,TGTGCCAGCAGTTTAGGAACAGGGTTTATCAATGAGCAGTTCTTC
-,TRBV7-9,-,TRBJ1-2,CASSLREPPPGYTF,TGTGCCAGCAGCTTAAGAGAGCCCCCTCCTGGCTACACCTTC
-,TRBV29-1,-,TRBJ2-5,CSVQTVTQYF,TGCAGCGTCCAGACAGTAACCCAGTACTTC
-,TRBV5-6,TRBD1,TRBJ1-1,CASSSQGLNTEAFF,TGTGCCAGCAGCTCACAGGGGCTGAACACTGAAGCTTTCTTT
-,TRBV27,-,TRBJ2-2,CASSFSEHLGSGELFF,TGTGCCAGCAGTTTTTCCGAACACCTCGGGTCCGGGGAGCTGTTTTTT
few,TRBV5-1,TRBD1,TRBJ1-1,CASSTGGNTEAFF,TGCGCCAGCAGCACAGGGGGAAACACTGAAGCTTTCTTT
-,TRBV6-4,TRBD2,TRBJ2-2,CASSDSLLAGLTGELFF,TGTGCCAGCAGTGACTCCTTACTAGCGGGATTAACCGGGGAGCTGTTTTTT
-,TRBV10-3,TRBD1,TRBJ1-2,CAISESLTGPLRGYTF,TGTGCCATCAGTGAGTCTCTGACAGGGCCCCTTCGTGGCTACACCTTC
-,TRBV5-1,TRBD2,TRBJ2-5,CASSLPSGAQETQYF,TGCGCCAGCAGCTTGCCTAGCGGAGCTCAAGAGACCCAGTACTTC
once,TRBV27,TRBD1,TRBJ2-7,CASSRATGGGSYEQYF,TGTGCCAGCAGTCGCGCGACAGGGGGAGGATCCTACGAGCAGTACTTC